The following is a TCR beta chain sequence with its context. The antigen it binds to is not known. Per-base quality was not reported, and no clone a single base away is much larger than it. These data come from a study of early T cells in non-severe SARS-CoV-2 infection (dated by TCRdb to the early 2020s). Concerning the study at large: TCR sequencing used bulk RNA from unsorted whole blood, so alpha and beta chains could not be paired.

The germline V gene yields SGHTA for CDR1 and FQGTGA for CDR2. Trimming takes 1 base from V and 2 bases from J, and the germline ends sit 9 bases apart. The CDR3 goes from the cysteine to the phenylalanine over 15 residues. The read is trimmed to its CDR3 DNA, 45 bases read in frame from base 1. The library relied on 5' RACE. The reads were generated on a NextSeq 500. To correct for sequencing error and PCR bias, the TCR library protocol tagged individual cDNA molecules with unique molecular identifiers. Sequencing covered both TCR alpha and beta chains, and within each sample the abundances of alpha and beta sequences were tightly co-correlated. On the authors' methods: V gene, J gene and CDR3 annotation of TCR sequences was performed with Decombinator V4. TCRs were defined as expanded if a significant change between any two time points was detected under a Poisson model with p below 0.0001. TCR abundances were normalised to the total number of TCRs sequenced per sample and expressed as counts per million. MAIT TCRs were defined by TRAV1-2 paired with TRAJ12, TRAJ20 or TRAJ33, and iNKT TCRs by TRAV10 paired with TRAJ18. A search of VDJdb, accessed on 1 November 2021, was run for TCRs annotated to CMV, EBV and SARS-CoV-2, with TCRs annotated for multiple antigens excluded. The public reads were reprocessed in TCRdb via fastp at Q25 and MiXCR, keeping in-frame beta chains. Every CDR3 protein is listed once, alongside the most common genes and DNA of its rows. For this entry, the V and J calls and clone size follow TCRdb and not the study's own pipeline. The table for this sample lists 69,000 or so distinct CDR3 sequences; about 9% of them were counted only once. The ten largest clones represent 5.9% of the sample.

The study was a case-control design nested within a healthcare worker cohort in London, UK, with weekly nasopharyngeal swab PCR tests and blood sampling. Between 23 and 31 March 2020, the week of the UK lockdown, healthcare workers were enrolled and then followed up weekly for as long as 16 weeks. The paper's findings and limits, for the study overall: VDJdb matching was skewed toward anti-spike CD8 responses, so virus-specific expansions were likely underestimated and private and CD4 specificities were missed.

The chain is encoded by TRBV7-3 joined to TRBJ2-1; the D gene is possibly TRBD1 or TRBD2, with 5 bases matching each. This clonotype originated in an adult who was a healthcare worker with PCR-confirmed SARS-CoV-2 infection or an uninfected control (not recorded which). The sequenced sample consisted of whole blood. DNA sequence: TGTGCCAGCAGCTTAAGGCAGGGAGCCTACAATGAGCAGTTCTTC. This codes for CASSLRQGAYNEQFF. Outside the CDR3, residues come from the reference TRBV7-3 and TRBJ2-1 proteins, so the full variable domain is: GAGVSQTPSNKVTEKGKYVELRCDPISGHTALYWYRQSLGQGPEFLIYFQGTGAADDSGLPNDRFFAVRPEGSVSTLKIQRTERGDSAVYLCASSLRQGAYNEQFFGPGTRLTVL.